This is a list of T cell receptor beta chains from one sample in a study of blood T cell repertoires in COVID-19. Here immunoSEQ multiplex PCR was the method, and the copy in TCRdb shows in-frame clones only, minus some. The profile shows tens of thousands of clones, approximately 88% of them singletons. Source material: peripheral blood. The receptors stem from a human donor in a cohort sampled during active COVID-19. CDR3s include the opening cysteine and the closing phenylalanine or tryptophan. The D gene is left open where the match is weak. Clone size is shown for a subset of rows, as once, few, many or a class of expanded clone.

clone size,J gene,D gene,V gene,CDR3 DNA,CDR3 protein
once,TRBJ2-5,TRBD2,TRBV7-2,TGTGCCAGCAGCAACGCGAGCGGGAGTCGGGAGACCCAGTACTTC,CASSNASGSRETQYF
-,TRBJ2-1,TRBD2,TRBV2,TGTGCCAGCAGCCTAGCGGGGGTTGGCAATGAGCAGTTCTTC,CASSLAGVGNEQFF
few,TRBJ2-7,TRBD2,TRBV5-4,TGTGCCAGCAGCTACGAAGCGGGGGCCCCCTACGAGCAGTACTTC,CASSYEAGAPYEQYF
-,TRBJ2-7,-,TRBV7-2,TGTGCCAGCAGCTTAAACGCAGGTGGCTACGAGCAGTACTTC,CASSLNAGGYEQYF
once,TRBJ1-1,-,TRBV29-1,TGCAGCGTTCGGAACAGGAACACTGAAGCTTTCTTT,CSVRNRNTEAFF
-,TRBJ1-1,-,TRBV18,TGTGCCAGCTCACCACCACTGGCGGGGGCACGGCCGGGGAACACTGAAGCTTTCTTT,CASSPPLAGARPGNTEAFF
-,TRBJ1-1,-,TRBV30,TGTGCCTGGAGTGTACGGGGGTGGGTAGACACTGAAGCTTTCTTT,CAWSVRGWVDTEAFF
-,TRBJ1-2,TRBD1,TRBV2,TGTGCCAGCAGTGAAATAAGGGGGCAGGGTGGCTACACCTTC,CASSEIRGQGGYTF
-,TRBJ2-3,-,TRBV30,TGTGCCTGGAGCCGAGGGCCAGATACGCAGTATTTT,CAWSRGPDTQYF
once,TRBJ2-1,-,TRBV5-1,TGCGCCAGCAGCTTGATCGGGAGTTATAGCTACAATGAGCAGTTCTTC,CASSLIGSYSYNEQFF
-,TRBJ1-6,TRBD1,TRBV30,TGTGCCTGGAGTCCCCCGGGGACAGTACGCTCACCCCTCCACTTT,CAWSPPGTVRSPLHF
-,TRBJ1-5,-,TRBV5-1,TGCGCCAGCAGCTTGGAACATCCGAATCAGCCCCAGCATTTT,CASSLEHPNQPQHF
-,TRBJ1-1,-,TRBV6-6,TGTGCCGGAGGGAACACTGAAGCTTTCTTT,CAGGNTEAFF
-,TRBJ1-2,TRBD1,TRBV19,TGTGCCAGCAGAGCAGGGGGGACCGGCTACACCTTC,CASRAGGTGYTF
-,TRBJ2-2,-,TRBV3-1/TRBV3-2,TGTGCCAGCAGCGCCAGAACAGGGTCCGGGGAGCTGTTTTTT,CASSARTGSGELFF